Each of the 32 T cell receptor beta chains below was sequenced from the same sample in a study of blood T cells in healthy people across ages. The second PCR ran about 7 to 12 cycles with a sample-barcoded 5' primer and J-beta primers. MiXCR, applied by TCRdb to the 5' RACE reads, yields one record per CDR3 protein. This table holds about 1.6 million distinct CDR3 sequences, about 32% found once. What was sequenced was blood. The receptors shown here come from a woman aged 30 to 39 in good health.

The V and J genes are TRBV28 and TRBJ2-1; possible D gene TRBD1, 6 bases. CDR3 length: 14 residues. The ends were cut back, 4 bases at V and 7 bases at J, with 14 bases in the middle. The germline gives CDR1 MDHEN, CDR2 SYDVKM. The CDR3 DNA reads TGTGCCAGCAGTTCAGGGGTTGGGTGGAATGAGCAGTTCTTC. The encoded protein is CASSSGVGWNEQFF.

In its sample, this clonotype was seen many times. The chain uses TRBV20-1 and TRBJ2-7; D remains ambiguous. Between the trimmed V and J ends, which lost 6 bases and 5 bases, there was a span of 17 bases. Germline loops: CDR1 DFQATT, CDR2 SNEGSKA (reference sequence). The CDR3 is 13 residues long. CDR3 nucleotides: TGCAGTGCGGCTGGCCCCGGGCTAGACGAGCAGTACTTC. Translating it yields CSAAGPGLDEQYF.

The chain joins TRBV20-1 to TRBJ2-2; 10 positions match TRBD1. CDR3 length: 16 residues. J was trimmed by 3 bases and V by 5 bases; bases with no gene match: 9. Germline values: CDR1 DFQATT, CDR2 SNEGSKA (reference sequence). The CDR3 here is CSASRMGTGDTGELFF. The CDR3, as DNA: TGCAGTGCTTCCCGAATGGGGACAGGGGACACCGGGGAGCTGTTTTTT.

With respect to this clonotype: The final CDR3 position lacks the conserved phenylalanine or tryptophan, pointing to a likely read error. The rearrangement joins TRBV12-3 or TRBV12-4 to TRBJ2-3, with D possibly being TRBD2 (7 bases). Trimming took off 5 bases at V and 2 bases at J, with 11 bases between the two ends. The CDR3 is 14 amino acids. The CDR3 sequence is CASSPGGLTDTQYS. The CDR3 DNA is TGTGCCAGCAGTCCGGGGGGCCTCACAGATACGCAGTATTCT.

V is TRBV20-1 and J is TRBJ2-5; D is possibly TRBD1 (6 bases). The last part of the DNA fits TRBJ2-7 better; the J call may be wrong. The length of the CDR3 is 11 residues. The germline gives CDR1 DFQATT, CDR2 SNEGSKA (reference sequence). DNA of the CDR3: TGCAGTGCTATCAGGGGTTACGAGCAGTACTTC. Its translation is CSAIRGYEQYF.

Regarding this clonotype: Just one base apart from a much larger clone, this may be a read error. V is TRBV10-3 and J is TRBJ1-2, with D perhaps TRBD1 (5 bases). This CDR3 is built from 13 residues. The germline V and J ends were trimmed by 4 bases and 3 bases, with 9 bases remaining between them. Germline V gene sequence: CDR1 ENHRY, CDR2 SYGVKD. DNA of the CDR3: TGTGCCATCAGTGGGGGCGGAGACTATGGCTACACCTTC. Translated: CAISGGGDYGYTF.

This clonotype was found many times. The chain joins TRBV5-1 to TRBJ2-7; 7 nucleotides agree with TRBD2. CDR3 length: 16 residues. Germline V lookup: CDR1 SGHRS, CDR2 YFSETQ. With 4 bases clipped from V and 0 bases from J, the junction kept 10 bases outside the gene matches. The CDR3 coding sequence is TGCGCCAGCAGCGAGATAACGGGGGGACCCTCCTACGAGCAGTACTTC. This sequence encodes CASSEITGGPSYEQYF.

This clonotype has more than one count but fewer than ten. DNA for the CDR3: TGCAGTGCTAGAGTTGGTGGGGGAGGGAGTCAGCCCCAGCATTTT. It translates to CSARVGGGGSQPQHF. This chain joins TRBV20-1 and TRBJ1-5; perhaps TRBD1 as D (5 bases). In germline, CDR1 is DFQATT, CDR2 SNEGSKA (reference sequence). Trimming stripped 1 base from V and 6 bases from J, with 16 bases between. The CDR3 length is 15 residues.

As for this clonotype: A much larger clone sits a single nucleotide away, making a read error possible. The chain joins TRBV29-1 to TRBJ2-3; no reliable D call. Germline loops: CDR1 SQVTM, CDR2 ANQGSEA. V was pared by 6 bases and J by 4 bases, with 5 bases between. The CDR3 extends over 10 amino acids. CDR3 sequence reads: CSVMADTQYF. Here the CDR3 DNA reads TGCAGCGTAATGGCAGATACGCAGTATTTT.

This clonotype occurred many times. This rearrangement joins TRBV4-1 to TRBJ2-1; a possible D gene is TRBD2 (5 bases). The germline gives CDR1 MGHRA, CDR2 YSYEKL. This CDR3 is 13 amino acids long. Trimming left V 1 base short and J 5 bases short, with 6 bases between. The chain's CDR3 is CASSQAADNEQFF. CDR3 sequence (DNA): TGCGCCAGCAGCCAAGCAGCGGACAATGAGCAGTTCTTC.

The CDR3 DNA follows: TGTGCCAGCAGCTTGGCCGGACTAGCGGGATGGACCCAGTACTTC. Its translation is CASSLAGLAGWTQYF. The chain carries TRBV5-4 and TRBJ2-5; 12 positions agree with TRBD2. J lost 7 bases, V lost 0 bases, and 4 bases had no gene match. This CDR3 is built from 15 residues. Germline CDR1 is SGHNT and CDR2 is YYREEE (reference sequence).

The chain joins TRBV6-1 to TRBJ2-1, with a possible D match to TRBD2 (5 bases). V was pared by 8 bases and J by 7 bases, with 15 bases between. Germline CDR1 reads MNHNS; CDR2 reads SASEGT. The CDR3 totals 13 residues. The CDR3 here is CASRRTGDNEQFF. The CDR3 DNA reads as TGTGCCAGCCGGAGGACTGGCGATAATGAGCAGTTCTTC.

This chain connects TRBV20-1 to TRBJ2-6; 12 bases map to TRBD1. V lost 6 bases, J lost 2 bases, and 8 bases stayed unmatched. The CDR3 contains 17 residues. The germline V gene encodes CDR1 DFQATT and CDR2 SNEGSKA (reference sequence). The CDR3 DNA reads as TGCAGTGCCCAACCGAGGGACAGGGGGCCTGGGGCCAACGTCCTGACTTTC. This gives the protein CSAQPRDRGPGANVLTF.

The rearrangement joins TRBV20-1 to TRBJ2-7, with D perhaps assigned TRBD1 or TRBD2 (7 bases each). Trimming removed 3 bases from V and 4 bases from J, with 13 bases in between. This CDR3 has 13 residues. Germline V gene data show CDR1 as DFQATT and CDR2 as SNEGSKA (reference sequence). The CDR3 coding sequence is TGCAGTGCTAGCCAGGGGGGGTGGTACGAGCAGTACTTC. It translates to CSASQGGWYEQYF.

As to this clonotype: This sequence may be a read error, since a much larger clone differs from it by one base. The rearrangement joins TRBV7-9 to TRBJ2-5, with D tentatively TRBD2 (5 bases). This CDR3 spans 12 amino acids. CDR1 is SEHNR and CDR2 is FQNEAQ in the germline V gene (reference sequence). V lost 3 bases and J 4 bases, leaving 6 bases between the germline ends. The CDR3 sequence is CASSFSAETQYF. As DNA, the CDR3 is TGTGCCAGCAGCTTTAGCGCAGAGACCCAGTACTTC.

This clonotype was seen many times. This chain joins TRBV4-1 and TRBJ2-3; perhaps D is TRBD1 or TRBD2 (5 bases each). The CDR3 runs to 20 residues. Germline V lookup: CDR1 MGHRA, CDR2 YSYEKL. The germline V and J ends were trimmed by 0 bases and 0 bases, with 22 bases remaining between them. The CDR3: CASSQDAIRDLTTSTDTQYF. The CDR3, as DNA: TGCGCCAGCAGCCAAGATGCTATCCGGGACCTAACTACTAGCACAGATACGCAGTATTTT.

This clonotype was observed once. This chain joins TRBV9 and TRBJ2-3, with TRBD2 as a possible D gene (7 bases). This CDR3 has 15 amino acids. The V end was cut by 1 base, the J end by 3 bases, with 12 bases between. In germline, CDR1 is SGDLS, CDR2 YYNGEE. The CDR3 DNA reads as TGTGCCAGCAGCGTAACTGAGGGGGGGACAGATACGCAGTATTTT. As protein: CASSVTEGGTDTQYF.

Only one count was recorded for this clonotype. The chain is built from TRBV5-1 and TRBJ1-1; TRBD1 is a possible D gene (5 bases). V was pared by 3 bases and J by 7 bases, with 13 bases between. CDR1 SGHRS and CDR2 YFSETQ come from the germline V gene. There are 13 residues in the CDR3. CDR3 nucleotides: TGCGCCAGCAGCTCTGGAGTGCAGGGTGAAGCTTTCTTT. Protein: CASSSGVQGEAFF.

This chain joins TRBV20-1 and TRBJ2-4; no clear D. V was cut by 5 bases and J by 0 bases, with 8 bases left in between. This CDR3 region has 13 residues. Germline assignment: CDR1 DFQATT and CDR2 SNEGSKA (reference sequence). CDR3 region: CSASQLAKNIQYF. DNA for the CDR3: TGCAGTGCTTCTCAACTAGCCAAAAACATTCAGTACTTC.

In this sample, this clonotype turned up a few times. The DNA for the CDR3 is TGTGCCAGCATGGGGGCCGGGACATACTCCTACGAGCAGTACTTC. Protein sequence: CASMGAGTYSYEQYF. The chain is built from TRBV21-1 and TRBJ2-7; the table's D call TRBD1 went unverified against the DNA. TRBV21-1 is a known pseudogene. CDR3 size: 15 residues.

CDR3 protein: CAIPGANEKLFF. The CDR3 nucleotides are TGTGCCATTCCAGGGGCTAATGAAAAACTGTTTTTT. The chain is built from TRBV9 and TRBJ1-4; TRBD1 is a possible D gene (6 bases). Trimming stripped 9 bases from V and 3 bases from J, with 9 bases between. The CDR3 has 12 residues. In germline, CDR1 is SGDLS, CDR2 YYNGEE.

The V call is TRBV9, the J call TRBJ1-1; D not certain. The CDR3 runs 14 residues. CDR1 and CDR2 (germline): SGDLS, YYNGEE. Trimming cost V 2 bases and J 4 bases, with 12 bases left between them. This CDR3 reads CASSVLPGSTEAFF. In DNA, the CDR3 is TGTGCCAGCAGCGTCCTACCCGGGAGCACTGAAGCTTTCTTT.

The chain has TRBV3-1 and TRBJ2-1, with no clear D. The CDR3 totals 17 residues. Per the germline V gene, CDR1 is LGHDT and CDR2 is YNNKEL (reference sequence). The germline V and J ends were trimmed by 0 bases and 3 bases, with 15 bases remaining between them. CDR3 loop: CASSQDLETLHYNEQFF. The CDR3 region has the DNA TGTGCCAGCAGCCAAGATCTGGAGACGCTCCACTACAATGAGCAGTTCTTC.

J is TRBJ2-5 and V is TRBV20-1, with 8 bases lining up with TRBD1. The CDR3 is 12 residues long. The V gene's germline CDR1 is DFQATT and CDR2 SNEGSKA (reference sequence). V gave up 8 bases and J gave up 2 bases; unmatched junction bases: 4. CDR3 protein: CSSNRGQETQYF. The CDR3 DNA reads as TGCAGTTCCAACAGGGGGCAAGAGACCCAGTACTTC.

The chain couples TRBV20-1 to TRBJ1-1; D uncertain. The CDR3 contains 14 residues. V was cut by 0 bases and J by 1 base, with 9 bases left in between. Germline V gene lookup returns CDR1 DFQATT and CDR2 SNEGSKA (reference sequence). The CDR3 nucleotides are TGCAGTGCTAGAGATCGTTACCGGAACACTGAAGCTTTCTTT. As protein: CSARDRYRNTEAFF.

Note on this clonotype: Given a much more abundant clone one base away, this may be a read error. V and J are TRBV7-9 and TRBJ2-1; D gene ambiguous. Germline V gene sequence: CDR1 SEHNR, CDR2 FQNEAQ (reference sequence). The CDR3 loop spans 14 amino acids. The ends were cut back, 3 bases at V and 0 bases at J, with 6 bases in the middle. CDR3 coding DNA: TGTGCCAGCAGCTTGATGGGCTCCTACAATGAGCAGTTCTTC. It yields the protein CASSLMGSYNEQFF.

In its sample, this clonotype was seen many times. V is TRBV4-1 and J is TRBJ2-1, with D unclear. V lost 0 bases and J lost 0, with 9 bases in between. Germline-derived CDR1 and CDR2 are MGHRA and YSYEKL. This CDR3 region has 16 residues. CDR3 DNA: TGCGCCAGCAGCCAAGATTCCAGTAGCTCCTACAATGAGCAGTTCTTC. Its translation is CASSQDSSSSYNEQFF.

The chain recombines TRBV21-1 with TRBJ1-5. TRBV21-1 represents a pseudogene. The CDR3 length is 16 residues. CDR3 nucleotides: TGTGCCAGCAGCAAAGCGGCGAAAAATAGCAATCAGCCCCAGCATTTT. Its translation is CASSKAAKNSNQPQHF.

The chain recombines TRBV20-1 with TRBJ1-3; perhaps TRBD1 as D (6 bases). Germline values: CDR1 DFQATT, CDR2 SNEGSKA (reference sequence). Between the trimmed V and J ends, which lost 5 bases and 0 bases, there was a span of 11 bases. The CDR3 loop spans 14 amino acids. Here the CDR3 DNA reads TGCAGTGCTCGACAGGAGATCTCTGGAAACACCATATATTTT. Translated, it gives CSARQEISGNTIYF.

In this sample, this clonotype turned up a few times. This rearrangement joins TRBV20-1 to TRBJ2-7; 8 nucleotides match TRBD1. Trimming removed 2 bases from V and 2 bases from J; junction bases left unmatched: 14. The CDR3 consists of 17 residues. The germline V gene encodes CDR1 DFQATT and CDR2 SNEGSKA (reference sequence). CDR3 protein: CSARPTGGTGLPYEQYF. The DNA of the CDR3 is TGCAGTGCTAGACCCACCGGCGGGACAGGCCTCCCCTACGAGCAGTACTTC.

The CDR3 DNA reads as TGTGCCAGCAGCTTACTCAGGGGGCGGAACGAGCAGTACTTC. It translates to CASSLLRGRNEQYF. The V and J genes are TRBV7-8 and TRBJ2-5; TRBD1 aligns across 8 bases. The J call is doubtful: the DNA matches TRBJ2-7 better. This CDR3 is 14 amino acids long. Germline V gene sequence: CDR1 SGHVS, CDR2 FQNEAQ.

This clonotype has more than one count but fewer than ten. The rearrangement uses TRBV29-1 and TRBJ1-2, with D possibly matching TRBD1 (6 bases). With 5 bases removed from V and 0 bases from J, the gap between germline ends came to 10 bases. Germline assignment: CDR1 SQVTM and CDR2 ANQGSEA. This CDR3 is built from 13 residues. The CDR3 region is CSVWTAANYGYTF. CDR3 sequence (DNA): TGCAGCGTTTGGACAGCAGCTAACTATGGCTACACCTTC.